The T cell receptor beta chain under discussion was sequenced for a study of CD4+ T cells in melanoma. Study results and caveats: Diverse differentiation states were reported for melanoma neoantigen-specific CD4+ T cells. A reported correlation linked neoantigen-specific CD4+ T cells to CD8+, macrophage and B cell function.

The CDR3 has 14 amino acids. Trimming stripped 0 bases from V and 9 bases from J, with 14 bases between. The germline V gene encodes CDR1 LNHDA and CDR2 SQIVND (reference sequence). Measured with immunoSEQ multiplex PCR; TCRdb has only the in-frame clones, and not every one. The sample records some 13,000 clones, about 74% being singletons. In its sample, this clone ranks as medium-sized. Its antigen is still unknown. The V and J genes are TRBV19 and TRBJ1-2; D gene unclear. This TCR was sampled from a human donor with melanoma. The specimen was cells from a culture (not recorded whether cultured in vitro). CDR3 nucleotide sequence: TGTGCCAGTAGTATAGATCTCGTCTCACGACGCTACACCTTC. This encodes CASSIDLVSRRYTF.